This is a list of T cell receptor beta chains from one sample in a study of blood T cell repertoires in COVID-19. TCRdb's table, derived via immunoSEQ multiplex PCR, lists solely in-frame clones and lacks some. This table has tens of thousands of clones, 85% to 90% appearing once. The sample comprised peripheral blood. These receptors came from a woman aged 55 to 70 with COVID-19, enrolled during active disease. The CDR3 runs from the conserved cysteine through the conserved F or W. D genes are given only for firm matches. Clone size, where shown, is once, few, many, or a class for clones that have expanded.

clone size	V gene	J gene	D gene	CDR3 protein	CDR3 DNA
NA	TRBV9	TRBJ1-3	NA	CASSAPRQDRSGNTIYF	TGTGCCAGCAGCGCCCCCCGACAGGACCGCTCTGGAAACACCATATATTTT
NA	TRBV11-3	TRBJ1-1	NA	CASSPPWGGSTEAFF	TGTGCCAGCAGCCCCCCCTGGGGTGGGAGCACTGAAGCTTTCTTT
NA	TRBV11-3	TRBJ2-2	TRBD1	CASSTGTGPNTGELFF	TGTGCCAGCAGCACGGGGACAGGGCCGAACACCGGGGAGCTGTTTTTT
NA	TRBV4-1	TRBJ2-2	TRBD1	CASSHLPGQGNTGELFF	TGCGCCAGCAGCCATCTACCGGGACAGGGGAACACCGGGGAGCTGTTTTTT
NA	TRBV6-2/TRBV6-3	TRBJ1-3	NA	CASSYSGLSGNTIYF	TGTGCCAGCAGTTACTCGGGCCTCTCTGGAAACACCATATATTTT
NA	TRBV6-6	TRBJ2-2	NA	CASSYYGGATGELFF	TGTGCCAGCAGTTACTATGGGGGGGCCACCGGGGAGCTGTTTTTT
NA	TRBV4-1	TRBJ2-5	NA	CASSQTRTVVETQYF	TGCGCCAGCAGCCAAACTCGGACAGTGGTTGAGACCCAGTACTTC
once	TRBV28	TRBJ2-1	TRBD2	CASSLPRTSGSLEQFF	TGTGCCAGCAGTTTACCCCGGACTAGCGGGAGTCTTGAGCAGTTCTTC
NA	TRBV30	TRBJ1-6	TRBD1	CACQAGTAVSSPLHF	TGTGCCTGCCAAGCCGGGACAGCGGTATCTTCACCCCTCCACTTT
NA	TRBV2	TRBJ2-4	NA	CASSDRAGWGKNIQYF	TGTGCCAGCAGCGACCGGGCGGGGTGGGGCAAAAACATTCAGTACTTC
NA	TRBV7-2	TRBJ2-3	NA	CASSFSSTDTQYF	TGTGCCAGCAGTTTTAGCAGCACAGATACGCAGTATTTT
NA	TRBV28	TRBJ1-3	NA	CASSDSGGNTIYF	TGTGCCAGCTCCGATTCTGGCGGAAACACCATATATTTT
NA	TRBV9	TRBJ2-7	TRBD1	CASSVGQESSYEQYF	TGTGCCAGCAGCGTCGGACAGGAATCATCCTACGAGCAGTACTTC
few	TRBV30	TRBJ1-1	NA	CAWSRLVGMNTEAFF	TGTGCCTGGAGCCGACTAGTCGGTATGAACACTGAAGCTTTCTTT
NA	TRBV29-1	TRBJ1-1	NA	CSVLNGGSEAFF	TGCAGCGTCCTTAATGGAGGATCTGAAGCTTTCTTT
NA	TRBV6-4	TRBJ1-6	TRBD1	CASSASISGTGSPLHF	TGTGCCAGCAGTGCTTCCATTTCCGGGACAGGTTCACCCCTCCACTTT
NA	TRBV6-2/TRBV6-3	TRBJ1-5	TRBD1	CASSYYPQGDYSNQPQHF	TGTGCCAGCAGTTACTACCCACAGGGGGATTATAGCAATCAGCCCCAGCATTTT
NA	TRBV7-9	TRBJ2-3	TRBD1	CASSFYRGQGGTDTQYF	TGTGCCAGCAGCTTTTACAGGGGGCAAGGCGGCACAGATACGCAGTATTTT
NA	TRBV6-5	TRBJ2-7	NA	CASSPSGRVKYF	TGTGCCAGCAGTCCTTCAGGCAGGGTTAAGTACTTC
once	TRBV10-1	TRBJ2-2	TRBD2	CASSERSSGTGELFF	TGCGCCAGCAGTGAAAGGTCTAGCGGCACCGGGGAGCTGTTTTTT
NA	TRBV2	TRBJ2-7	NA	CASSDTTGTYEQYF	TGTGCCAGCAGTGATACAACAGGAACCTACGAGCAGTACTTC
NA	TRBV27	TRBJ2-7	TRBD2	CASSLGTSGNYEQYF	TGTGCCAGCTCCCTCGGGACTAGCGGCAACTACGAGCAGTACTTC
NA	TRBV6-5	TRBJ2-2	TRBD1	CASRAGGWTGELFF	TGTGCCAGCAGGGCAGGGGGCTGGACCGGGGAGCTGTTTTTT
NA	TRBV7-9	TRBJ2-1	TRBD2	CASIGLAGALLYNEQFF	TGTGCCAGCATTGGGCTAGCGGGAGCCCTTCTATACAATGAGCAGTTCTTC
NA	TRBV19	TRBJ1-3	TRBD1	CASGRQGVGNTIYF	TGTGCCAGTGGGAGACAGGGAGTCGGAAACACCATATATTTT
NA	TRBV13	TRBJ1-2	NA	CASSSRVRGYGYTF	TGTGCCAGCAGTTCCAGGGTACGAGGCTATGGCTACACCTTC
few	TRBV5-6	TRBJ2-7	TRBD2	CASRMAGGVNYEQYF	TGTGCCAGCAGAATGGCGGGGGGCGTTAATTACGAGCAGTACTTC
NA	TRBV6-6	TRBJ2-7	TRBD2	CASSPVAIAGITYEQYF	TGTGCCAGCAGTCCGGTCGCAATAGCGGGGATAACCTACGAGCAGTACTTC
NA	TRBV18	TRBJ1-1	NA	CASSPGTPNTEAFF	TGTGCCAGCTCACCCGGGACTCCGAACACTGAAGCTTTCTTT
NA	TRBV11-2	TRBJ1-2	NA	CASSRGEERGYTF	TGTGCCAGCAGCCGGGGGGAGGAGCGTGGCTACACCTTC
NA	TRBV5-6	TRBJ1-2	NA	CASSLGGPASSNYGYTF	TGTGCCAGCAGCTTGGGAGGGCCCGCGAGTTCAAACTATGGCTACACCTTC
once	TRBV6-1	TRBJ2-7	NA	CASSELAGQLSYEQYF	TGTGCCAGCAGTGAATTGGCGGGACAGTTGTCCTACGAGCAGTACTTC
NA	TRBV30	TRBJ2-5	TRBD1	CAWRQTGPETQYF	TGTGCCTGGAGACAGACAGGGCCGGAGACCCAGTACTTC
NA	TRBV10-3	TRBJ2-7	NA	CAISAGYGSGSTVPWEQYF	TGTGCCATCAGTGCCGGGTACGGGTCTGGATCAACGGTCCCTTGGGAGCAGTACTTC
many	TRBV5-4	TRBJ1-1	TRBD1	CASSLDRGHAEAFF	TGTGCCAGCAGCTTGGACAGGGGGCACGCTGAAGCTTTCTTT
NA	TRBV7-8	TRBJ2-7	NA	CASSRTGEERYF	TGTGCCAGCAGCCGCACAGGAGAGGAGCGGTACTTC
NA	TRBV10-3	TRBJ1-5	NA	CAISEAGNQPQHF	TGTGCCATCAGTGAGGCGGGGAATCAGCCCCAGCATTTT
NA	TRBV6-5	TRBJ1-2	NA	CASSYERSGGYTF	TGTGCCAGCAGTTATGAGCGAAGCGGGGGCTACACCTTC
NA	TRBV19	TRBJ2-3	TRBD2	CASMVAGGKDTQYF	TGTGCCAGTATGGTAGCGGGAGGGAAAGATACGCAGTATTTT
NA	TRBV20-1	TRBJ1-2	TRBD1	CSASGATGAANYGYTF	TGCAGTGCCAGTGGGGCCACAGGGGCCGCTAACTATGGCTACACCTTC
NA	TRBV28	TRBJ1-2	NA	CASSLDLNYGYTF	TGTGCCAGCAGTTTAGACTTGAACTATGGCTACACCTTC
once	TRBV2	TRBJ1-1	TRBD1	CASSPGTGGTEAFF	TGTGCCAGCAGTCCAGGGACAGGGGGAACTGAAGCTTTCTTT
NA	TRBV2	TRBJ2-5	NA	CASTPQVGRQETQYF	TGTGCCAGCACCCCCCAAGTGGGGCGGCAAGAGACCCAGTACTTC
NA	TRBV6-5	TRBJ1-5	NA	CASRPRAGYQPQHF	TGTGCCAGCAGACCCAGGGCAGGGTATCAGCCCCAGCATTTT
NA	TRBV10-3	TRBJ1-1	TRBD1	CAISGDRGMKGTEAFF	TGTGCCATCAGTGGGGACAGGGGAATGAAGGGGACTGAAGCTTTCTTT
NA	TRBV6-5	TRBJ2-7	TRBD2	CASSYSGLAGTYEQYF	TGTGCCAGCAGTTACTCGGGACTAGCAGGGACCTACGAGCAGTACTTC
NA	TRBV27	TRBJ1-5	NA	CASSLKFVQYSNQPQHF	TGTGCCAGCAGTTTAAAATTCGTACAGTATAGCAATCAGCCCCAGCATTTT
NA	TRBV2	TRBJ1-1	NA	CASGGDGGWTEAFF	TGTGCCAGCGGGGGGGACGGGGGATGGACTGAAGCTTTCTTT
NA	TRBV19	TRBJ2-7	TRBD1	CASSMFAGGEQYF	TGTGCCAGTAGTATGTTTGCAGGGGGCGAGCAGTACTTC
NA	TRBV4-1	TRBJ1-1	NA	CASSQLANTEAFF	TGCGCCAGCAGCCAATTGGCGAACACTGAAGCTTTCTTT
NA	TRBV7-6	TRBJ2-3	TRBD2	CASSLMSSGSTDTQYF	TGTGCCAGCAGCCTAATGTCTAGCGGGAGTACCGATACGCAGTATTTT
NA	TRBV6-4	TRBJ2-2	TRBD2	CASSDPRTSGGARTGELFF	TGTGCCAGCAGTGACCCACGAACTAGCGGGGGGGCCCGGACCGGGGAGCTGTTTTTT
NA	TRBV7-9	TRBJ2-1	NA	CASSSPSTSSWEQFF	TGTGCCAGCAGCTCCCCCTCGACTAGTTCGTGGGAGCAGTTCTTC
NA	TRBV7-8	TRBJ2-7	NA	CASSLGAATRQYF	TGTGCCAGCAGCTTAGGGGCAGCTACGAGGCAGTACTTC
NA	TRBV19	TRBJ2-1	NA	CASSIGRDNEQFF	TGTGCCAGTAGTATAGGCAGGGACAATGAGCAGTTCTTC
NA	TRBV2	TRBJ1-1	NA	CASSTLSSSEAFF	TGTGCCAGCAGTACCCTATCTAGCTCTGAAGCTTTCTTT
once	TRBV4-3	TRBJ2-1	TRBD2	CASSQELAAYNEQFF	TGCGCCAGCAGCCAAGAACTAGCGGCCTACAATGAGCAGTTCTTC
NA	TRBV4-3	TRBJ2-5	NA	CASSQDLGVGETQYF	TGCGCCAGCAGCCAAGATCTCGGGGTAGGGGAGACCCAGTACTTC
NA	TRBV12-3/TRBV12-4	TRBJ2-7	TRBD1	CASSRDSYWQYF	TGTGCCAGCAGTCGGGACAGTTATTGGCAGTACTTC
NA	TRBV12-3/TRBV12-4	TRBJ1-2	TRBD1	CASTYPGGYGYTF	TGTGCCAGCACCTACCCAGGGGGCTATGGCTACACCTTC